This T cell receptor beta chain was sequenced in a study of blood T cell dynamics during melanoma immunotherapy. Study conclusions and caveats: It remained unknown if the driving T cell clones were melanoma-specific.

A fixed DNA input of roughly 0.35 ug was used per bulk PBMC sample. Clones were read by immunoSEQ multiplex PCR, and TCRdb kept only the in-frame ones, dropping some. The sample includes 7,000 to 10,000 clones, about 85% seen only once; the top ten take around 4%. Turning to this clone: Its antigen is still unknown.

CDR1 and CDR2 from the germline V gene are SNHLY and FYNNEI. V was clipped by 2 bases and J by 2 bases, with 19 bases between them. The CDR3 runs to 17 residues. Time point of the sample: week 3, after first cycle of checkpoint inhibitor. One draw preceded checkpoint blockade; another followed its first cycle at week 3. Apart from a couple of fast progressors, RECIST 1.1 response was judged 12 weeks post-infusion. This sequence joins TRBV2 and TRBJ2-7; D is ambiguous. The sequence came from a human donor with melanoma. This sample comprised blood, obtained from a patient treated with checkpoint blockade. CDR3 amino acids: CASSESWAQVLTYEQYF. DNA of the CDR3: TGTGCCAGCAGTGAAAGTTGGGCGCAGGTCCTTACCTACGAGCAGTACTTC.